The 27 T cell receptor beta chains given below trace back to one sample, sequenced in a study of cytomegalovirus exposure and HLA in healthy donors. 60 Vbeta and 13 Jbeta primers were used in PCR. This table comes from immunoSEQ multiplex PCR, and its TCRdb copy is limited to in-frame clones, with some not included. The table shows tens of thousands of clones, with roughly 85% occurring only once. Sequencing was performed on PBMCs. These TCRs come from a man younger than 40 in good health and CMV-seronegative.

This chain connects TRBV28 to TRBJ1-6, with TRBD1 identical over 8 bases. J was trimmed by 3 bases and V by 4 bases; bases with no gene match: 2. Germline CDR1 and CDR2: MDHEN and SYDVKM. The CDR3 is 15 amino acids. The CDR3 spells CASSSGQVYNSPLHF. CDR3 DNA: TGTGCCAGCAGTTCGGGACAGGTCTATAATTCACCCCTCCACTTT.

This clone was observed once. The V gene is TRBV7-8, the J gene TRBJ1-5; 7 positions agree with TRBD1. CDR3 length equals 16 residues. Germline V gives CDR1 SGHVS, CDR2 FQNEAQ. V lost 1 base to trimming and J lost 6 bases; unmatched junction nucleotides: 9. The chain's CDR3 is CASSLVSQGIIQPQHF. CDR3 DNA sequence: TGTGCCAGCAGCTTAGTGTCACAGGGGATAATTCAGCCCCAGCATTTT.

J is TRBJ2-7 and V is TRBV4-3; a possible D gene is TRBD1 (6 bases). Trimming left V 3 bases short and J 2 bases short, with 17 bases between. The CDR3 is made up of 16 amino acids. Per the germline V gene, CDR1 is LGHNA and CDR2 is YSLEER. Here the CDR3 DNA reads TGCGCCAGCAGCCACAGCGCGACAGGAGAGACCTACGAGCAGTACTTC. Protein sequence: CASSHSATGETYEQYF.

The genes are TRBV6-4 and TRBJ2-1; no definite D call. Trimming cost V 6 bases and J 0 bases, with 12 bases left between them. CDR1 MRHNA and CDR2 SNTAGT come from the germline V gene. CDR3 size: 15 residues. The CDR3 protein is CASRCWAGSYNEQFF. CDR3 bases: TGTGCCAGCAGGTGCTGGGCAGGCTCCTACAATGAGCAGTTCTTC.

This clone was found a few times. The same CDR3 arises from other DNA sequences in this sample as well. The chain is built from TRBV19 and TRBJ1-1; 7 bases are shared with TRBD1. J was trimmed by 0 bases and V by 5 bases; bases with no gene match: 3. Germline loops: CDR1 LNHDA, CDR2 SQIVND (reference sequence). CDR3 length: 14 residues. The CDR3: CASSRDRVNTEAFF. Here the CDR3 DNA reads TGTGCCAGTAGTCGAGACAGGGTGAACACTGAAGCTTTCTTT.

The V gene is TRBV29-1, the J gene TRBJ2-5, with TRBD1 identical over 8 bases. The CDR3 has 12 amino acids. Unmatched junction bases numbered 5, after V lost 1 base and J lost 10 bases. Germline lookup yields CDR1 SQVTM and CDR2 ANQGSEA. The CDR3 DNA reads TGCAGCGTTGAAGTGACGGGGACAGGCCAGTACTTC. Its protein is CSVEVTGTGQYF. The full variable domain, with the rest looked up from reference TRBV29-1 and TRBJ2-5, is SAVISQKPSRDICQRGTSLTIQCQVDSQVTMMFWYRQQPGQSLTLIATANQGSEATYESGFVIDKFPISRPNLTFSTLTVSNMSPEDSSIYLCSVEVTGTGQYFGPGTRLLVL.

The CDR3 here is CACPRGHGYTF. In DNA form, the CDR3 reads TGTGCCTGCCCCCGTGGGCATGGCTACACCTTC. This sequence joins TRBV30 and TRBJ1-2, with D uncertain. The V end lost 6 bases, the J end lost 6 bases, and 11 bases lay between the germline ends. Germline CDR1 GTSNPN, CDR2 SVGIG (reference sequence). The CDR3 is made up of 11 amino acids.

The chain recombines TRBV18 with TRBJ2-7; 12 nucleotides match TRBD1. J lost 5 bases, V lost 1 base, and 3 bases had no gene match. Germline V gene sequence: CDR1 KGHSH, CDR2 LQKENI. This CDR3 region has 15 residues. The CDR3 sequence: CASSPLGTGGNEQYF. The CDR3 nucleotides are TGTGCCAGCTCACCACTGGGGACAGGGGGCAACGAGCAGTACTTC.

The CDR3 is CASSLGRTKGYTF. The CDR3 DNA is TGTGCCAGCAGTTTAGGGAGAACGAAGGGCTACACCTTC. The V and J genes are TRBV28 and TRBJ1-2; no clear D gene. Germline V CDR1 and CDR2: MDHEN, SYDVKM. Trimming stripped 2 bases from V and 8 bases from J, with 12 bases between. The CDR3 extends over 13 amino acids.

V usage is TRBV6-1 and J usage is TRBJ2-7; tentatively, D is TRBD1 (5 bases). V shed 0 bases and J shed 3 bases, with 6 bases lying between them. The length of the CDR3 is 13 residues. The germline CDR1 and CDR2 sequences are MNHNS and SASEGT. In DNA, the CDR3 is TGTGCCAGCAGTGAAGCGACAGTCTACGAGCAGTACTTC. It translates to CASSEATVYEQYF.

The rearrangement uses TRBV11-1 and TRBJ1-1; 8 nucleotides line up with TRBD1. The CDR3 is 14 amino acids. The junction had 3 bases not matched to a gene; V was cut back by 3 bases and J by 3 bases. From germline, CDR1 is SGHAT and CDR2 FQDESV (reference sequence). CDR3 DNA: TGTGCCAGCAGCTTTACAGGGGGGGACACTGAAGCTTTCTTT. Its translation is CASSFTGGDTEAFF.

The genes are TRBV5-1 and TRBJ2-3, with TRBD1 identical over 9 bases. The CDR3 extends over 15 amino acids. Germline assignment: CDR1 SGHRS and CDR2 YFSETQ. J gave up 2 bases and V 4 bases, and 5 bases lay outside the gene matches. CDR3 sequence reads: CASSQGQGTTDTQYF. CDR3 nucleotides: TGCGCCAGCAGCCAGGGACAGGGAACCACAGATACGCAGTATTTT.

The chain combines TRBV7-9 with TRBJ1-1; D unresolved. The CDR3 has 14 amino acids. V was cut by 3 bases and J by 3 bases, with 11 bases left in between. CDR1 and CDR2 (germline): SEHNR, FQNEAQ (reference sequence). CDR3 sequence (DNA): TGTGCCAGCAGCTTGCAGGAAATCGACACTGAAGCTTTCTTT. Translation gives CASSLQEIDTEAFF. The full variable domain, in which reference TRBV7-9 and TRBJ1-1 provide the parts outside the CDR3, is DTGVSQNPRHKITKRGQNVTFRCDPISEHNRLYWYRQTLGQGPEFLTYFQNEAQLEKSRLLSDRFSAERPKGSFSTLEIQRTEQGDSAMYLCASSLQEIDTEAFFGQGTRLTVV.

The chain links TRBV7-8 to TRBJ2-5, with D possibly TRBD1 on 5 matching bases. Germline V gives CDR1 SGHVS, CDR2 FQNEAQ. V dropped 7 bases and J dropped 11 bases, with 26 bases sitting between them. The CDR3 runs 15 residues. The DNA for the CDR3 is TGTGCCAGCACCGCATCTCAGGGTTCCCTTGGTAAGCAGTACTTC. Its translation is CASTASQGSLGKQYF.

The DNA for the CDR3 is TGTGCCAGCAGTCCGGGACAGGCTCCCTATGGCTACACCTTC. Residues: CASSPGQAPYGYTF. This chain uses TRBV6-1 with TRBJ1-2; 8 bases match TRBD1. The CDR3 has 14 amino acids. V lost 5 bases, J lost 4 bases, and 6 bases stayed unmatched. Per the germline V gene, CDR1 is MNHNS and CDR2 is SASEGT.

V is TRBV7-2 and J is TRBJ2-7; 8 nucleotides align to TRBD2. J lost 6 bases, V lost 1 base, and 11 bases had no gene match. The CDR3 extends over 16 amino acids. Germline-derived CDR1 and CDR2 are SGHTA and FQGNSA. The CDR3 sequence: CASSLGVGAGVSEQYF. The CDR3 DNA reads TGTGCCAGCAGCTTAGGGGTTGGAGCGGGAGTTAGCGAGCAGTACTTC.

This chain links TRBV6-5 with TRBJ2-3; possible D gene TRBD2, 6 bases. Deletions cut 5 bases from V and 5 bases from J, with 11 bases between. The length of the CDR3 is 13 residues. CDR1 and CDR2 from the germline V gene are MNHEY and SVGAGI. CDR3 nucleotide sequence: TGTGCCAGCAGTGAACCAGCGGGAGATACGCAGTATTTT. Translation: CASSEPAGDTQYF.

This clone has just one count. The rearrangement uses TRBV18 and TRBJ1-1, with a tentative D call TRBD1 (5 bases). The CDR3 is 15 amino acids. Germline V lookup: CDR1 KGHSH, CDR2 LQKENI. Trimming took off 3 bases at V and 4 bases at J, with 15 bases between the two ends. The CDR3 DNA is TGTGCCAGCTCACCTTCGGGACCCGGGGGCACTGAAGCTTTCTTT. Amino acids: CASSPSGPGGTEAFF. The full variable domain, with the rest looked up from reference TRBV18 and TRBJ1-1, is NAGVMQNPRHLVRRRGQEARLRCSPMKGHSHVYWYRQLPEEGLKFMVYLQKENIIDESGMPKERFSAEFPKEGPSILRIQQVVRGDSAAYFCASSPSGPGGTEAFFGQGTRLTVV.

The genes are TRBV12-5 and TRBJ2-1, with 9 nucleotides matching TRBD2. The CDR3 contains 16 residues. In germline, CDR1 is LGHNT, CDR2 FRNRAP. Unmatched junction bases numbered 7, after V lost 1 base and J lost 6 bases. CDR3: CASGLDVAGEGNEQFF. The CDR3 DNA is TGTGCTAGTGGTTTGGATGTAGCGGGAGAAGGCAATGAGCAGTTCTTC. Full variable domain (outside the CDR3, taken from reference TRBV12-5 and TRBJ2-1): DARVTQTPRHKVTEMGQEVTMRCQPILGHNTVFWYRQTMMQGLELLAYFRNRAPLDDSGMPKDRFSAEMPDATLATLKIQPSEPRDSAVYFCASGLDVAGEGNEQFFGPGTRLTVL.

The rearrangement links TRBV10-3 to TRBJ2-7, with 7 bases identical to TRBD1. V shed 6 bases and J 2 bases; nucleotides not matched to a gene: 7. Germline loops: CDR1 ENHRY, CDR2 SYGVKD. This CDR3 spans 14 amino acids. In DNA, the CDR3 is TGTGCCATCAGGCAGGGGGAACGGGCCTACGAGCAGTACTTC. Translation gives CAIRQGERAYEQYF.

This clone was detected only a few times. The V call is TRBV30, the J call TRBJ2-7, with D tentatively TRBD2 (7 bases). The CDR3 has 12 amino acids. The V gene lost 6 bases and the J gene lost 3 bases, with 12 bases spanning the gap. Germline-derived CDR1 and CDR2 are GTSNPN and SVGIG (reference sequence). The CDR3 sequence: CACEGGGYEQYF. The DNA of the CDR3 is TGTGCCTGCGAGGGGGGGGGCTACGAGCAGTACTTC.

The chain joins TRBV5-1 to TRBJ1-1; 9 bases line up with TRBD1. Germline V gene lookup returns CDR1 SGHRS and CDR2 YFSETQ. The CDR3 has 14 amino acids. J was trimmed by 1 base and V by 4 bases; bases with no gene match: 2. In DNA form, the CDR3 reads TGCGCCAGCAGCAGGGGACAGGGGAACACTGAAGCTTTCTTT. It is translated as CASSRGQGNTEAFF.

The J gene is TRBJ2-1, the V gene TRBV6-6; maybe TRBD2 (8 bases). Germline CDR1 MNHNY, CDR2 SVGAGI (reference sequence). This CDR3 spans 13 amino acids. The germline V and J ends were trimmed by 10 bases and 7 bases, with 17 bases remaining between them. The CDR3: CAIKGASGNEQFF. CDR3 nucleotides: TGTGCCATAAAGGGGGCTAGCGGGAATGAGCAGTTCTTC.

CDR3 sequence reads: CASSFSGQGGSYEQYF. DNA of the CDR3: TGTGCCAGCAGTTTCTCCGGACAGGGAGGTTCCTACGAGCAGTACTTC. This sequence joins TRBV27 and TRBJ2-7; TRBD1 matches at 8 bases. Unmatched junction bases numbered 8, after V lost 3 bases and J lost 1 base. Germline V CDR1 and CDR2: MNHEY, SMNVEV (reference sequence). The CDR3 length is 16 residues.

The V gene is TRBV28, the J gene TRBJ1-2, with TRBD1 matching over 8 bases. This CDR3 has 16 amino acids. J lost 2 bases, V lost 5 bases, and 10 bases had no gene match. Germline CDR1 and CDR2: MDHEN and SYDVKM. This chain's CDR3 is CASSPPPGQENYGYTF. CDR3 coding DNA: TGTGCCAGCAGTCCCCCTCCGGGACAGGAGAACTATGGCTACACCTTC.

The rearrangement links TRBV6-5 to TRBJ1-6; 7 bases agree with TRBD1. Trimming at V came to 7 bases and at J to 9 bases, leaving 9 bases not matched to a gene. Germline CDR1 is MNHEY and CDR2 is SVGAGI. The CDR3 is made up of 14 amino acids. CDR3 in DNA: TGTGCCAGCAACATCGGACAGGTCGGTTCACCCCTCCACTTT. It is translated as CASNIGQVGSPLHF.

The V gene is TRBV6-1, the J gene TRBJ2-2, with D maybe TRBD1 (5 bases). The germline V gene has CDR1 MNHNS and CDR2 SASEGT. V gave up 5 bases and J gave up 6 bases, with 10 bases separating them. The CDR3 loop spans 13 amino acids. The chain's CDR3 is CASSPGIAGELFF. In DNA form, the CDR3 reads TGTGCCAGCAGTCCAGGGATCGCCGGGGAGCTGTTTTTT.